This T cell receptor (beta chain) was obtained from a study of T-cell reconstitution after alpha-beta-depleted transplantation in children. The CDR3 totals 12 residues. CDR1 SGHVS and CDR2 FQNEAQ come from the germline V gene. Between the trimmed V and J ends, which lost 5 bases and 14 bases, there was a span of 17 bases. Library preparation (for TCRbeta) was performed with unique molecular identifiers. TCRdb called the PCR reads again in MiXCR, with one record for every CDR3 protein. The sample consists of 150,000 to 200,000 distinct CDR3 sequences, roughly 6.8% of them appearing once. This clonotype showed up just a few times.

This clonotype was obtained from a human donor who donated a stem cell graft to a child with Wiskott-Aldrich syndrome. The material was PBMCs from the stem cell graft donor, obtained from the stem cell graft. The rearrangement links TRBV7-8 to TRBJ2-3; no definite D call. CDR3 loop: CASSTSPGVGYF. CDR3 sequence (DNA): TGTGCCAGCAGCACAAGCCCCGGAGTGGGGTATTTT.